Each of the 7 T cell receptor beta chains below was sequenced from the same sample in a study of CD8 T cells in ankylosing spondylitis. TCRdb redid the calling of the 5' RACE reads with MiXCR, one entry per CDR3 protein. The sample consists of 200,000 to 250,000 distinct CDR3 sequences, roughly 10% of them appearing once. Specimen: blood, either unsorted or a sorted T cell fraction (not recorded which). Every receptor here comes from a male donor with ankylosing spondylitis or in good health (not recorded which).

This clonotype was seen repeatedly, ten times or more. This sequence joins TRBV6-5 and TRBJ2-2; 7 bases fit TRBD2. V lost 0 bases to trimming and J lost 7 bases; unmatched junction nucleotides: 11. The CDR3 spans 17 residues. Germline CDR1 and CDR2: MNHEY and SVGAGI. The CDR3 bases are TGTGCCAGCAGTTACTCCGGGGCAGGGCGGGGGAGCGGGGAGCTGTTTTTT. Protein product: CASSYSGAGRGSGELFF.

J is TRBJ2-5 and V is TRBV7-2; TRBD2 aligns across 7 bases. The V and J ends lost 5 bases and 2 bases, in that order; junction bases with no gene match: 8. The CDR3 consists of 15 residues. Germline CDR1 reads SGHTA; CDR2 reads FQGNSA. In DNA form, the CDR3 reads TGTGCCAGCAGCCCCTCAACGGGGGGACAAGAGACCCAGTACTTC. It translates to CASSPSTGGQETQYF.

This clonotype was found many times. The J gene is TRBJ2-1, the V gene TRBV5-1, with 12 bases lining up with TRBD2. CDR3 size: 16 residues. J lost 3 bases, V lost 0 bases, and 1 base had no gene match. From germline, CDR1 is SGHRS and CDR2 YFSETQ. CDR3 DNA sequence: TGCGCCAGCAGCTTGGAGACTAGCGGGGGCTACAATGAGCAGTTCTTC. This sequence encodes CASSLETSGGYNEQFF.

This sequence joins TRBV7-2 and TRBJ1-1; tentative D call: TRBD1 (5 bases). This CDR3 is built from 17 residues. The germline CDR1 and CDR2 sequences are SGHTA and FQGNSA. V gave up 1 base and J gave up 0 bases, with 15 bases separating them. In DNA form, the CDR3 reads TGTGCCAGCAGCTTAGTGATTGGGGGGTTCTTGAACACTGAAGCTTTCTTT. Translating it yields CASSLVIGGFLNTEAFF. Drawing the rest from reference TRBV7-2 and TRBJ1-1, the complete variable domain is GAGVSQSPSNKVTEKGKDVELRCDPISGHTALYWYRQSLGQGLEFLIYFQGNSAPDKSGLPSDRFSAERTGGSVSTLTIQRTQQEDSAVYLCASSLVIGGFLNTEAFFGQGTRLTVV.

Ten or more counts support this clonotype. V is TRBV7-8 and J is TRBJ1-5; no clear D gene. Germline values: CDR1 SGHVS, CDR2 FQNEAQ. V lost 1 base and J lost 0, with 10 bases in between. The CDR3 has 16 residues. Here the CDR3 DNA reads TGTGCCAGCAGCTTAGTCCCTCGTAGTAGCAATCAGCCCCAGCATTTT. Protein: CASSLVPRSSNQPQHF.

For this clonotype: The junction shows a germline mismatch at one end, possibly a read error. The chain combines TRBV5-1 with TRBJ1-5, with 7 bases matching TRBD1. The CDR3 is 15 amino acids. In germline, CDR1 is SGHRS, CDR2 YFSETQ. The CDR3 coding sequence is TGCGCCAGCAGCTTGGCCGGGGACAGCAATCAGCCCCTGCATTTT. Translation: CASSLAGDSNQPLHF.

The rearrangement links TRBV5-1 to TRBJ2-3, with D possibly TRBD1 on 5 matching bases. Trimming removed 5 bases at V and 2 bases at J, with 9 bases between. This CDR3 is built from 13 residues. Per germline, CDR1 SGHRS and CDR2 YFSETQ. This CDR3 reads CASRDSNTDTQYF. CDR3 DNA: TGCGCCAGCAGAGACAGTAACACAGATACGCAGTATTTT.